Given below is one T cell receptor beta chain in context. MiXCR, applied by TCRdb to the 5' RACE reads, yields one record per CDR3 protein. The repertoire holds 400,000 or so distinct CDR3 sequences, with around 20% as singletons. The entry originates in a study of T-cell memory formation after mild COVID-19. There are 14 residues in the CDR3. V was cut by 5 bases and J by 4 bases, with 11 bases left in between. Per the germline V gene, CDR1 is SGHTA and CDR2 is FQGTGA. The clonotype was recovered from an adult woman who had mild COVID-19 (a few samples of this study predate the infection). Cell type and time point are not known. Source material: PBMCs or a T cell subset sorted from them (not recorded which). The chain couples TRBV7-3 to TRBJ2-2; possible D gene TRBD2, 5 bases. This chain's CDR3 is CASSPLVTTGELFF. Here the CDR3 DNA reads TGTGCCAGCAGCCCACTAGTTACCACCGGGGAGCTGTTTTTT.